This TCR beta chain was identified in a study of cytomegalovirus exposure and HLA in healthy donors. CDR3 size: 14 residues. The V gene lost 3 bases and the J gene lost 0 bases, with 7 bases spanning the gap. Per germline, CDR1 MGHDK and CDR2 SYGVNS. The PCR contained 60 Vbeta and 13 Jbeta primers. Assay used: immunoSEQ multiplex PCR; TCRdb lists only in-frame clones, some missing. This table has about 98,000 clones, roughly four fifths appearing once. Study-level results: Analyzed later, association rates of TCRs varied across HLA loci, with DRB1 most and HLA-C fewest. Exclusion applied to some V segments, including TRBV6-2 and TRBV6-3, as they were indistinguishable.

Points on this clone: Its specificity is not known.

Sequences were obtained from PBMCs. The TCR comes from a female donor in good health and CMV-seropositive. The chain joins TRBV25-1 to TRBJ2-3; D gene uncertain. The CDR3, as DNA: TGTGCCAGCAGTGAGCCAGGTAGCACAGATACGCAGTATTTT. This translates into CASSEPGSTDTQYF.